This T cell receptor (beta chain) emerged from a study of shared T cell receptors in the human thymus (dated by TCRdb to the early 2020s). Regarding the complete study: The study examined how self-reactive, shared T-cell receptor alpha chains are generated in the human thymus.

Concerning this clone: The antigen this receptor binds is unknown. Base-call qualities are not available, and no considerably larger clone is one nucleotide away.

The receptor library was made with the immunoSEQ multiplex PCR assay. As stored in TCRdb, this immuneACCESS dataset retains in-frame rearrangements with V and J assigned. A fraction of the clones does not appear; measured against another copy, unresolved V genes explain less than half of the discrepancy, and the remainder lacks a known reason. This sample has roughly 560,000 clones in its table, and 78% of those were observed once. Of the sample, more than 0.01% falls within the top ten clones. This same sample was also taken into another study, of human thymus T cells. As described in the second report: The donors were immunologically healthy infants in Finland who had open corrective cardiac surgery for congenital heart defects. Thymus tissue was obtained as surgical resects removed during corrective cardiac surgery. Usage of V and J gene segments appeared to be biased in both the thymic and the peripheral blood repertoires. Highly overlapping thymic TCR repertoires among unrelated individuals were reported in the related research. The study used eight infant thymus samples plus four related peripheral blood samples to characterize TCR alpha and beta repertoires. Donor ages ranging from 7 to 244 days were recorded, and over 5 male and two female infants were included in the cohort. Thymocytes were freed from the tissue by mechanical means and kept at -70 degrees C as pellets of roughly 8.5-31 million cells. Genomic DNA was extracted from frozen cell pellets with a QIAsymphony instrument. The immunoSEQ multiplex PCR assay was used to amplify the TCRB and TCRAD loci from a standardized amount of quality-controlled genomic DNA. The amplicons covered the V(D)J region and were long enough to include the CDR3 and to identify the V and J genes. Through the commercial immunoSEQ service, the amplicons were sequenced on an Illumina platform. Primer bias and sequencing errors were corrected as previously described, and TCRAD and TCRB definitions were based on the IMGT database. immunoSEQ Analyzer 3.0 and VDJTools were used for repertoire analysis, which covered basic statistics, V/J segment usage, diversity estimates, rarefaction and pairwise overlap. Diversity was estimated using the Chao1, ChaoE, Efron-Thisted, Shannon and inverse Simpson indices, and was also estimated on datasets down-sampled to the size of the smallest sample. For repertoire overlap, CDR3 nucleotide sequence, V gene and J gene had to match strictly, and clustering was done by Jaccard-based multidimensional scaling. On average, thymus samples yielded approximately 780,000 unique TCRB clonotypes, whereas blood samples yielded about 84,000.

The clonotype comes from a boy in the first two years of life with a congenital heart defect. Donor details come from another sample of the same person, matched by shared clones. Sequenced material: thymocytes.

The CDR3 region has the sequence CASSRDQGAGGNTIYF. The DNA sequence is as follows: TGCGCCAGCAGCCGGGACCAGGGGGCCGGAGGAAACACCATATATTTT. The rearranged chain carries TRBV4-3 and TRBJ1-3, with 8 bases aligning to TRBD1. The CDR3, cysteine through phenylalanine, is 16 amino acids long. Just the 48-base CDR3 DNA is kept, in frame starting at base 1. The germline V and J ends show losses of 4 bases and 4 bases respectively, and no gene match explains 9 bases of the junction. Based on the germline V gene, the CDR1 and CDR2 sequences are LGHNA and YSLEER.